Listed below are T cell receptor beta chains from one sample, sequenced in a study of blood T cell repertoires in COVID-19. Profiled with immunoSEQ multiplex PCR; TCRdb holds only in-frame clones, not every one. This table has 130,000 to 150,000 clones, about 89% appearing once. The source material was peripheral blood. Every receptor here comes from a man aged 50-59 years who had recovered from COVID-19. Each CDR3 is given with its conserved first and last residue. The D gene is left open where the match is weak. Expanded clones get a size class; other rows say once, few or many, or leave the size out.

clone size	CDR3 length	V gene	D gene	J gene	CDR3 protein	CDR3 DNA
-	14	TRBV5-4	TRBD1	TRBJ1-2	CASSLVGQGYGYTF	TGTGCCAGCAGCTTGGTCGGACAGGGCTATGGCTACACCTTC
few	13	TRBV6-2/TRBV6-3	TRBD1	TRBJ2-1	CASSFRTGDEQFF	TGTGCCAGCAGTTTCCGGACAGGGGATGAGCAGTTCTTC
once	16	TRBV5-1	TRBD2	TRBJ2-2	CASSSDGGGRTGELFF	TGCGCCAGCAGCTCGGACGGCGGGGGTCGCACCGGGGAGCTGTTTTTT
-	15	TRBV12-5	-	TRBJ2-3	CASGLVRGSTDTQYF	TGTGCTAGTGGTTTGGTACGGGGTAGCACAGATACGCAGTATTTT
-	18	TRBV4-1	-	TRBJ1-6	CASSQSLDGSSYNSPLHF	TGCGCCAGCAGCCAAAGTCTGGACGGGAGCTCCTATAATTCACCCCTCCACTTT
-	16	TRBV5-1	TRBD1	TRBJ2-1	CASSDRDRGSYNEQFF	TGCGCCAGCAGCGACCGGGACAGGGGTTCTTACAATGAGCAGTTCTTC
few	15	TRBV7-2	-	TRBJ2-7	CASSFQGTGGYEQYF	TGTGCCAGCAGCTTCCAGGGAACGGGCGGCTACGAGCAGTACTTC
-	13	TRBV18	-	TRBJ1-2	CASSPDRNYGYTF	TGTGCCAGCTCACCCGACAGGAACTATGGCTACACCTTC
-	19	TRBV3-1/TRBV3-2	TRBD2	TRBJ2-1	CASSHPGLAGKSSYNEQFF	TGTGCCAGCAGCCACCCTGGACTAGCGGGCAAGAGCTCCTACAATGAGCAGTTCTTC
-	18	TRBV4-3	-	TRBJ2-3	CASSQDLEGKPSTDTQYF	TGCGCCAGCAGCCAAGATCTGGAGGGCAAGCCTAGCACAGATACGCAGTATTTT
-	16	TRBV5-1	-	TRBJ2-5	CASTMGGAPLKETQYF	TGCGCCAGCACCATGGGTGGGGCTCCCCTTAAAGAGACCCAGTACTTC
-	16	TRBV14	TRBD1	TRBJ1-1	CASSQGTAIMNTEAFF	TGTGCCAGCAGCCAGGGGACAGCGATCATGAACACTGAAGCTTTCTTT
-	16	TRBV19	-	TRBJ1-5	CASSPQTGYSNQPQHF	TGTGCCAGTAGTCCCCAGACAGGATATAGCAATCAGCCCCAGCATTTT
-	17	TRBV5-1	TRBD1	TRBJ2-5	CASSFEGQGARGETQYF	TGCGCCAGCAGCTTTGAGGGACAGGGGGCGCGAGGAGAGACCCAGTACTTC
once	12	TRBV28	-	TRBJ2-7	CASSLLSYEKYF	TGTGCCAGCAGTTTATTGTCCTACGAGAAGTACTTC
-	13	TRBV25-1	-	TRBJ1-6	CASRRPGVSPLHF	TGTGCCAGCAGGAGGCCAGGGGTTTCACCCCTCCACTTT
-	13	TRBV29-1	TRBD2	TRBJ2-1	CSVGLAGGNEQFF	TGCAGCGTTGGACTAGCGGGGGGGAATGAGCAGTTCTTC
-	14	TRBV6-5	TRBD1	TRBJ1-4	CASSRQGPPEKLFF	TGTGCCAGCAGTCGACAGGGTCCCCCTGAAAAACTGTTTTTT
-	14	TRBV10-1	-	TRBJ2-5	CASSPAGAQETQYF	TGCGCCAGCAGTCCGGCGGGGGCGCAAGAGACCCAGTACTTC
once	14	TRBV5-6	-	TRBJ1-1	CASSPWPGDTEAFF	TGTGCCAGCAGCCCCTGGCCGGGGGACACTGAAGCTTTCTTT
few	15	TRBV11-2	-	TRBJ1-2	CASSSMGGPIRGYTF	TGTGCCAGCAGCTCGATGGGGGGTCCTATACGTGGCTACACCTTC
-	17	TRBV28	-	TRBJ1-6	CASSRQRLSSYNSPLHF	TGTGCCAGCAGTCGCCAGAGACTTAGCTCCTATAATTCACCCCTCCACTTT